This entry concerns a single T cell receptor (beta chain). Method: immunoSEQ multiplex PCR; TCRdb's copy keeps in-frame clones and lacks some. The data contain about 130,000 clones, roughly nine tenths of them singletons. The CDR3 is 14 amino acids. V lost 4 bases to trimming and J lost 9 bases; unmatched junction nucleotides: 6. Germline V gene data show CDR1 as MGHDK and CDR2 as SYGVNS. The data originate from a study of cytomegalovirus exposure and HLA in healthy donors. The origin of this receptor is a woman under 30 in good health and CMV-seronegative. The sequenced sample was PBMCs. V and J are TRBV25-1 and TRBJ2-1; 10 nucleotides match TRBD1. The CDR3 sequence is CASSGQGAAGEQFF. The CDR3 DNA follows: TGTGCCAGCAGTGGACAGGGGGCCGCGGGTGAGCAGTTCTTC.